Sequencing of this T cell receptor beta chain was carried out in a study of identical twins. Study results and caveats: Possibly, invariant MAIT and iNKT cells partly confounded zero-insertion analyses.

CDR1 LNHNV and CDR2 YYDKDF come from the germline V gene (reference sequence). Trimming stripped 0 bases from V and 6 bases from J, with 7 bases between. This CDR3 is 13 amino acids long. Remarks on this clonotype: Its antigen is currently unknown.

In TCRdb, the 5' RACE reads were re-called with MiXCR into one record per CDR3 protein. The data hold hundreds of thousands of distinct CDR3 sequences, with about 9.4% observed a single time. The same specimen was also included in a second study, on yellow fever vaccine responses in identical twins.

Sequenced sample: PBMCs. The TCR originated in a woman aged 18-30 years in good health. The rearrangement uses TRBV15 and TRBJ2-3; unclear D gene. CDR3 amino acids: CATSRDSGDTQYF. As DNA, the CDR3 is TGTGCCACCAGCAGAGATTCTGGGGATACGCAGTATTTT.